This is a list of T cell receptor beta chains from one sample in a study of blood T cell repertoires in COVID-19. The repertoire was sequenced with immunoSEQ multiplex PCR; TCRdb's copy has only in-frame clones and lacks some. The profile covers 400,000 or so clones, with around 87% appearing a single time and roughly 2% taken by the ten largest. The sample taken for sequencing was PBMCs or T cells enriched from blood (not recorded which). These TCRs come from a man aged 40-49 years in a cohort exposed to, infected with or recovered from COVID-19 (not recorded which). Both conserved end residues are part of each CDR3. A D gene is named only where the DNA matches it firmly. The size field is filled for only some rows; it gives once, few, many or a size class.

CDR3 DNA: TGTGCCAGCAGTTTATCGCCTGGGGGGGACGGTGAAGCTTTCTTT; CDR3 protein: CASSLSPGGDGEAFF; J gene: TRBJ1-1; CDR3 length: 15; V gene: TRBV27; D gene: NA; clone size: NA
CDR3 DNA: TGTGCCAGCAGCTTAGGACAGTTAGCCAAAAACATTCAGTACTTC; CDR3 protein: CASSLGQLAKNIQYF; J gene: TRBJ2-4; CDR3 length: 15; V gene: TRBV5-6; D gene: NA; clone size: NA
CDR3 DNA: TGTGCTAGTGGGAGCGGGAGCTTGCGGAATGAGCAGTTCTTC; CDR3 protein: CASGSGSLRNEQFF; J gene: TRBJ2-1; CDR3 length: 14; V gene: TRBV12-5; D gene: TRBD2; clone size: NA
CDR3 DNA: TGTGCCAGCAGCTTAAGCCCTACCCGAGGAGGTTTGAACACTGAAGCTTTCTTT; CDR3 protein: CASSLSPTRGGLNTEAFF; J gene: TRBJ1-1; CDR3 length: 18; V gene: TRBV11-2; D gene: NA; clone size: NA
CDR3 DNA: TGTGCCAGCAGCTATAAAAACACTGAAGCTTTCTTT; CDR3 protein: CASSYKNTEAFF; J gene: TRBJ1-1; CDR3 length: 12; V gene: TRBV11-2; D gene: NA; clone size: NA
CDR3 DNA: TGTGCCAGCAGCCCTACGCCAGGGGTGACTGAAGCTTTCTTT; CDR3 protein: CASSPTPGVTEAFF; J gene: TRBJ1-1; CDR3 length: 14; V gene: TRBV27; D gene: NA; clone size: NA
CDR3 DNA: TGTGCCAGTAGTACCACAGGACCCTGGACTAGCGGGAATTCCTACGAGCAGTACTTC; CDR3 protein: CASSTTGPWTSGNSYEQYF; J gene: TRBJ2-7; CDR3 length: 19; V gene: TRBV19; D gene: TRBD2; clone size: NA
CDR3 DNA: TGTGCCAGCAGTGGAGGGACAGGGAGCTCCTATAATTCACCCCTCCACTTT; CDR3 protein: CASSGGTGSSYNSPLHF; J gene: TRBJ1-6; CDR3 length: 17; V gene: TRBV6-1; D gene: TRBD1; clone size: NA
CDR3 DNA: TGTGCCAGCAGCTTTCAAGCGGGAGGGCCCAGTGAGCAGTTCTTC; CDR3 protein: CASSFQAGGPSEQFF; J gene: TRBJ2-1; CDR3 length: 15; V gene: TRBV7-9; D gene: TRBD2; clone size: NA
CDR3 DNA: TGTGCCAGCAGCAGAACCGGGACAATGGACACTGAAGCTTTCTTT; CDR3 protein: CASSRTGTMDTEAFF; J gene: TRBJ1-1; CDR3 length: 15; V gene: TRBV6-5; D gene: NA; clone size: NA
CDR3 DNA: TGTGCCAGCAGTGGAAACAGGGGCCGAAACTACGAGCAGTACTTC; CDR3 protein: CASSGNRGRNYEQYF; J gene: TRBJ2-7; CDR3 length: 15; V gene: TRBV2; D gene: TRBD1; clone size: NA
CDR3 DNA: TGTGCCAGCAGCCAAACTCATTCAGGTGAGCAGTACTTC; CDR3 protein: CASSQTHSGEQYF; J gene: TRBJ2-7; CDR3 length: 13; V gene: TRBV3-1/TRBV3-2; D gene: NA; clone size: few
CDR3 DNA: TGTGCCAGCAGCCTTGTCCTAGGGGTCGTCGATGAGCAGTTCTTC; CDR3 protein: CASSLVLGVVDEQFF; J gene: TRBJ2-1; CDR3 length: 15; V gene: TRBV11-2; D gene: NA; clone size: NA
CDR3 DNA: TGCGCCAGCAGCTTTGACAGGGGGAACACTGAAGCTTTCTTT; CDR3 protein: CASSFDRGNTEAFF; J gene: TRBJ1-1; CDR3 length: 14; V gene: TRBV5-1; D gene: TRBD1; clone size: once
CDR3 DNA: TGTGCCAGCAGCCACCACGGGGGGAGAGAAGCTTTCTTT; CDR3 protein: CASSHHGGREAFF; J gene: TRBJ1-1; CDR3 length: 13; V gene: TRBV3-1/TRBV3-2; D gene: NA; clone size: few
CDR3 DNA: TGTGCCAGCAGCTACAGGGACAACTATGGCTACACCTTC; CDR3 protein: CASSYRDNYGYTF; J gene: TRBJ1-2; CDR3 length: 13; V gene: TRBV7-9; D gene: NA; clone size: NA
CDR3 DNA: TGTGCCAGCAGTTTGCGGGGGGACTACTATGGCTACACCTTC; CDR3 protein: CASSLRGDYYGYTF; J gene: TRBJ1-2; CDR3 length: 14; V gene: TRBV28; D gene: NA; clone size: NA
CDR3 DNA: TGTGCCAGCAGCCACCCGGGACAGGGAAACGAAAAACTGTTTTTT; CDR3 protein: CASSHPGQGNEKLFF; J gene: TRBJ1-4; CDR3 length: 15; V gene: TRBV3-1/TRBV3-2; D gene: TRBD1; clone size: NA
CDR3 DNA: TGTGCCAGCTCACCACCAGAAGAGACCGGGGAGCTGTTTTTT; CDR3 protein: CASSPPEETGELFF; J gene: TRBJ2-2; CDR3 length: 14; V gene: TRBV18; D gene: NA; clone size: NA
CDR3 DNA: TGTGCCAGCAGTGATGCAGGATATAGCAATCAGCCCCAGCATTTT; CDR3 protein: CASSDAGYSNQPQHF; J gene: TRBJ1-5; CDR3 length: 15; V gene: TRBV2; D gene: NA; clone size: NA
CDR3 DNA: TGTGCCAGCAGCTTTTTCCTGCGCAAGTATGAGCAGTTCTTC; CDR3 protein: CASSFFLRKYEQFF; J gene: TRBJ2-1; CDR3 length: 14; V gene: TRBV5-6; D gene: NA; clone size: NA
CDR3 DNA: TGTGCCAGCAGCTTAGGGGGGACTAGCCACAATGAGCAGTTCTTC; CDR3 protein: CASSLGGTSHNEQFF; J gene: TRBJ2-1; CDR3 length: 15; V gene: TRBV7-9; D gene: TRBD2; clone size: once
CDR3 DNA: TGCGCCAGCAGCTTGGGGTCTAGCGCAGCCCACCGCGAGCAGTACTTC; CDR3 protein: CASSLGSSAAHREQYF; J gene: TRBJ2-7; CDR3 length: 16; V gene: TRBV5-1; D gene: NA; clone size: NA
CDR3 DNA: TGTGCCAGCAGGAACAGGGCCGGGGGCAATCAGCCCCAGCATTTT; CDR3 protein: CASRNRAGGNQPQHF; J gene: TRBJ1-5; CDR3 length: 15; V gene: TRBV2; D gene: NA; clone size: NA
CDR3 DNA: TGTGCCAGCAGCCGCACTAGCGGGAGTTGGGATTTCACCGATACGCAGTATTTT; CDR3 protein: CASSRTSGSWDFTDTQYF; J gene: TRBJ2-3; CDR3 length: 18; V gene: TRBV6-2/TRBV6-3; D gene: TRBD2; clone size: few
CDR3 DNA: TGTGCCTGGAGTGCCTCGGGACTAGCGGGAGCGGAGCAGTACTTC; CDR3 protein: CAWSASGLAGAEQYF; J gene: TRBJ2-7; CDR3 length: 15; V gene: TRBV30; D gene: TRBD2; clone size: NA
CDR3 DNA: TGTGCCAGCAGCTTGGACAGGGTCTCCTACGAGCAGTACTTC; CDR3 protein: CASSLDRVSYEQYF; J gene: TRBJ2-7; CDR3 length: 14; V gene: TRBV5-4; D gene: NA; clone size: once
CDR3 DNA: TGTGCCTGGAGTGTGGGGACAGGGGGCTACGAGCAGTACTTC; CDR3 protein: CAWSVGTGGYEQYF; J gene: TRBJ2-7; CDR3 length: 14; V gene: TRBV30; D gene: TRBD1; clone size: NA
CDR3 DNA: TGTGCCAGCAGCAACCCAGGGGCTCAGCCCCAGCATTTT; CDR3 protein: CASSNPGAQPQHF; J gene: TRBJ1-5; CDR3 length: 13; V gene: TRBV21-1; D gene: NA; clone size: NA
CDR3 DNA: TGTGCCAGCGGACTGGGCTATGGCTACACCTTC; CDR3 protein: CASGLGYGYTF; J gene: TRBJ1-2; CDR3 length: 11; V gene: TRBV6-5; D gene: NA; clone size: few
CDR3 DNA: TGTGCCAGCAGCTTACTAGCGGGTCCGCAAGAGACCCAGTACTTC; CDR3 protein: CASSLLAGPQETQYF; J gene: TRBJ2-5; CDR3 length: 15; V gene: TRBV5-5; D gene: TRBD2; clone size: NA
CDR3 DNA: TGTGCCAGCAGCCCTAGTGCGGTACCTGGAAACACCATATATTTT; CDR3 protein: CASSPSAVPGNTIYF; J gene: TRBJ1-3; CDR3 length: 15; V gene: TRBV7-9; D gene: NA; clone size: NA
CDR3 DNA: TGTGCCAGCAGCACAGGCTATAATTCACCCCTCCACTTT; CDR3 protein: CASSTGYNSPLHF; J gene: TRBJ1-6; CDR3 length: 13; V gene: TRBV6-5; D gene: NA; clone size: NA
CDR3 DNA: TGTGCCAGCAGTTGGACAGGCCCCTCCTATGGCTACACCTTC; CDR3 protein: CASSWTGPSYGYTF; J gene: TRBJ1-2; CDR3 length: 14; V gene: TRBV28; D gene: TRBD1; clone size: NA
CDR3 DNA: TGTGCCAGCAGCGCCGGGACTATTGGGTACGAGCAGTACTTC; CDR3 protein: CASSAGTIGYEQYF; J gene: TRBJ2-7; CDR3 length: 14; V gene: TRBV9; D gene: TRBD2; clone size: NA
CDR3 DNA: TGTGCCAGCAGCCGCGGGGGGACAGATACGCAGTATTTT; CDR3 protein: CASSRGGTDTQYF; J gene: TRBJ2-3; CDR3 length: 13; V gene: TRBV27; D gene: TRBD2; clone size: NA
CDR3 DNA: TGTGCCAGTAGTCTACAGGGAAATCAGCCCCAGCATTTT; CDR3 protein: CASSLQGNQPQHF; J gene: TRBJ1-5; CDR3 length: 13; V gene: TRBV19; D gene: NA; clone size: NA